The clone carrying this T cell receptor (beta chain) was counted only a few times. TCRdb re-called the 5' RACE reads through MiXCR, storing one row per CDR3 protein. Of about 99,000 distinct CDR3 sequences listed, under 7% are singletons. Germline values: CDR1 SGHTA, CDR2 FQGNSA. V was shortened by 5 bases and J by 0 bases, with 16 bases between the two germline ends. The CDR3 is made up of 16 amino acids. This sample is drawn from a study of T cells after yellow fever vaccination. This TCR derives from a man aged 18 to 30 who received the YFV17D yellow fever vaccine. Here the sequenced sample was CD8+ T cells sorted from PBMCs, taken 10 days after the yellow fever booster vaccination. The V call is TRBV7-2, the J call TRBJ2-5; D not certain. CDR3: CASSTRSRSYQETQYF. CDR3 DNA: TGTGCCAGCAGCACCCGGAGCCGAAGCTACCAAGAGACCCAGTACTTC.